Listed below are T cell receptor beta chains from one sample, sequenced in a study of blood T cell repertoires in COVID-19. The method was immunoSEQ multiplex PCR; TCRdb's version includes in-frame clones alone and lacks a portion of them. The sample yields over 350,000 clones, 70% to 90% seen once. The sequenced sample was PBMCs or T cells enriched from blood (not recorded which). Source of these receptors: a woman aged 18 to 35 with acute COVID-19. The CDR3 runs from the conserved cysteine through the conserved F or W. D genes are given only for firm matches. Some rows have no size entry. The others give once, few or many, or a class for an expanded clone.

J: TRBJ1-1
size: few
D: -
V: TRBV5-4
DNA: TGTGCCAGCAGCTTGGCCTTGGGGGGTAGCACTGAAGCTTTCTTT
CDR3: CASSLALGGSTEAFF

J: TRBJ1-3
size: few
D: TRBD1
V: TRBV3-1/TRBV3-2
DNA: TGTGCCAGCAGCCAACGACAGGGGGCGACGGGAAACACCATATATTTT
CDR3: CASSQRQGATGNTIYF

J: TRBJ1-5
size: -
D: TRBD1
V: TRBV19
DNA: TGTGCCAGTAGTTTCGGACAGGGCGGCCAGCCCCAGCATTTT
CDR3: CASSFGQGGQPQHF

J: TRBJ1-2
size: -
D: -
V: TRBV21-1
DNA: TGTGCCAGCAGCAAACAAGCCGGCACAGGGCCCTTCTATGGCTACACCTTC
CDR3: CASSKQAGTGPFYGYTF

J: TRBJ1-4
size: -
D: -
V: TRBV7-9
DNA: TGTGCCAGCAGCTTAATCGGGGGGACGCAGTCTTTT
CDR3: CASSLIGGTQSF

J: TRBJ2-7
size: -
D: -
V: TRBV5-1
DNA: TGCGCCAGCAGCTTGGCCAGGGGGGCGGGCTACGAGCAGTACTTC
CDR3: CASSLARGAGYEQYF

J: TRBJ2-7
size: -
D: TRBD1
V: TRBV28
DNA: TGTGCCAGCAGTTCCCCGACAGGGTACTACGAGCAGTACTTC
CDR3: CASSSPTGYYEQYF

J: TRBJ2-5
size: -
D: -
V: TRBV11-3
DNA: TGTGCCAGCAGCTTATCTCATATAAGGCGGGAAGGGACCCAGTACTTC
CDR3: CASSLSHIRREGTQYF

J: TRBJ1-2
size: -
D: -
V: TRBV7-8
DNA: TGTGCCAGCAGCCATTCGACTGCAGGGTTGATAATCAAGGTGGATGGCTACACCTTC
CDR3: CASSHSTAGLIIKVDGYTF

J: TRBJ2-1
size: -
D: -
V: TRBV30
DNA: TGTGCCTGGAGTTGGAGGCCGAGCTCCTACAATGAGCAGTTCTTC
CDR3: CAWSWRPSSYNEQFF

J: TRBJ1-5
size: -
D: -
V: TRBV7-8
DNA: TGTGCCAGCAGCTTAGCTTTTGACGGGAGTCAGCCCCAGCATTTT
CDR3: CASSLAFDGSQPQHF

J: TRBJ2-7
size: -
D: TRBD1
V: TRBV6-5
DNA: TGTGCCAGCAGTTCTCCGGGACAGTTCTACGAGCAGTACTTC
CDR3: CASSSPGQFYEQYF

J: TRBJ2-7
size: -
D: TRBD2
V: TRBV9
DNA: TGTGCCAGCAGCCCACCCGAGCTAGCGGGGATGTACGAGCAGTACTTC
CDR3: CASSPPELAGMYEQYF

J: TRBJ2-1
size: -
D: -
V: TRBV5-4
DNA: TGTGCCAGCAGCAACCAGGGAGGTAATGAGCAGTTCTTC
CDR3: CASSNQGGNEQFF

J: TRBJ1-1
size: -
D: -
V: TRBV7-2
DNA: TGTGCCAGCAGCCCGGCGGGACTGCTGAACACTGAAGCTTTCTTT
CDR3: CASSPAGLLNTEAFF

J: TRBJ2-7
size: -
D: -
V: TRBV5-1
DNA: TGCGCCAGCAGCTTGGGCACTTCCCTCTACGAGCAGTACTTC
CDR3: CASSLGTSLYEQYF

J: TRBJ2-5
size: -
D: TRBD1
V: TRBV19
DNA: TGTGCCAGTAGTGTGGGGACAGGGGGCCCTCGGGAGACCCAGTACTTC
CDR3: CASSVGTGGPRETQYF

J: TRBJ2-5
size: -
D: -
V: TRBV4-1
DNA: TGCGCCAGCAGCCAAGTTCCGTCTTCCCAAGAGACCCAGTACTTC
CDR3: CASSQVPSSQETQYF

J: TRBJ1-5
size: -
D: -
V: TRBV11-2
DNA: TGTGCCAGCAGCCCGAAGGTCCACAGGGTTCGGCCCCAGCATTTT
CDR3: CASSPKVHRVRPQHF

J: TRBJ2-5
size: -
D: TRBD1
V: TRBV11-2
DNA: TGTGCCAGCAGCTCTCGGGACAGCCCAAACCAAGAGACCCAGTACTTC
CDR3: CASSSRDSPNQETQYF

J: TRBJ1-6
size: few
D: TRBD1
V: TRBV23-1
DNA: TGCGCCAGCAGTCCAAACAGGGGTCCCAGGAATTCACCCCTCCACTTT
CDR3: CASSPNRGPRNSPLHF

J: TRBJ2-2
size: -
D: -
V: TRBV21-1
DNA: TGTGCCAGCAGCAAGGGTAGGGGGCTCTCGGAGCTGTTTTTT
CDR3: CASSKGRGLSELFF

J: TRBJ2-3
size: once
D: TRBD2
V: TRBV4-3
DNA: TGCGCCAGCAGCCCCCAGCGGGAGAACACAGATACGCAGTATTTT
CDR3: CASSPQRENTDTQYF